This T cell receptor beta chain was captured by sequencing in a study of patients and donors after allogeneic stem cell transplantation. TCRdb re-called the RT-PCR reads through MiXCR, storing one row per CDR3 protein. Here the sample spans roughly 230,000 distinct CDR3 sequences, around an eighth being singletons. Sequences were obtained from blood, either unsorted or a sorted T cell fraction (not recorded which). The source is a human donor who was either an allogeneic HSCT recipient or a stem cell or donor lymphocyte infusion donor (not recorded which). It is not recorded whose cells these are; they may come from a transplant donor.

The CDR3 is CASLYRGRRNTEAFF. CDR3 nucleotides: TGTGCCAGCCTCTACAGGGGGCGGAGGAACACTGAAGCTTTCTTT. V usage is TRBV19 and J usage is TRBJ1-1, with 9 bases fitting TRBD1. There are 15 residues in the CDR3. Germline CDR1 and CDR2: LNHDA and SQIVND (reference sequence). J gave up 1 base and V 9 bases, and 9 bases lay outside the gene matches.